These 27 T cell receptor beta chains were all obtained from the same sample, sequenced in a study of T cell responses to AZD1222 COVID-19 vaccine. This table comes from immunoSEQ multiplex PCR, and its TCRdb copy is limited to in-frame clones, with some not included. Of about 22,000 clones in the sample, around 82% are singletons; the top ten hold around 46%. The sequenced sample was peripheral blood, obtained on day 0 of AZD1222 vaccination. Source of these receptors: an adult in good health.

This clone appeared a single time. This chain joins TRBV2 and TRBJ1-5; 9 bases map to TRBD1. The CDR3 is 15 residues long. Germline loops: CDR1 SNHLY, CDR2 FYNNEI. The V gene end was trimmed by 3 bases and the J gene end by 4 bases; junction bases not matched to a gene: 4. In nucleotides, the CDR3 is TGTGCCAGCAGTGACGTACAGGGGGCTAATCAGCCCCAGCATTTT. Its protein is CASSDVQGANQPQHF. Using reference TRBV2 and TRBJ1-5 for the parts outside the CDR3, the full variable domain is EPEVTQTPSHQVTQMGQEVILRCVPISNHLYFYWYRQILGQKVEFLVSFYNNEISEKSEIFDDQFSVERPDGSNFTLKIRSTKLEDSAMYFCASSDVQGANQPQHFGDGTRLSIL.

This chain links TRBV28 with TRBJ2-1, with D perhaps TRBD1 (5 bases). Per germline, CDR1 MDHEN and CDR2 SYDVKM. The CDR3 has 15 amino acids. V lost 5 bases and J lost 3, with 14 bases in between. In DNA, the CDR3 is TGTGCCAGCAGTACCGCCTCAGGGCGCTACAATGAGCAGTTCTTC. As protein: CASSTASGRYNEQFF.

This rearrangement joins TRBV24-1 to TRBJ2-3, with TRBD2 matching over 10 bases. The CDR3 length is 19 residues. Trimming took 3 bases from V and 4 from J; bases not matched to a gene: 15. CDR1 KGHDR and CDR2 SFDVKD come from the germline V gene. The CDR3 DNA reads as TGTGCCACCAGTGATCAACTACCTGGGGCGAGCGGGGGGGCAGATACGCAGTATTTT. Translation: CATSDQLPGASGGADTQYF.

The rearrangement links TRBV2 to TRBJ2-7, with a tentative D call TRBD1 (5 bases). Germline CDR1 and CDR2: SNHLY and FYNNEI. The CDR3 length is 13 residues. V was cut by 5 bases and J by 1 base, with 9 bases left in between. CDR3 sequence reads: CASSRQKSYEQYF. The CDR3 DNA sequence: TGTGCCAGCAGTAGACAGAAGTCCTACGAGCAGTACTTC. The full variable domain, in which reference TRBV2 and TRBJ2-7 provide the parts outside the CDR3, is EPEVTQTPSHQVTQMGQEVILRCVPISNHLYFYWYRQILGQKVEFLVSFYNNEISEKSEIFDDQFSVERPDGSNFTLKIRSTKLEDSAMYFCASSRQKSYEQYFGPGTRLTVT.

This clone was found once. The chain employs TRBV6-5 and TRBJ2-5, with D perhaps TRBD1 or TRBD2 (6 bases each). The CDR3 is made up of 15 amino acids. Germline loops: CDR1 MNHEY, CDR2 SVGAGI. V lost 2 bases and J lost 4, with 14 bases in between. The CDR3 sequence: CASSYTGASPETQYF. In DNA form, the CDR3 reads TGTGCCAGCAGTTACACGGGGGCCTCCCCAGAGACCCAGTACTTC.

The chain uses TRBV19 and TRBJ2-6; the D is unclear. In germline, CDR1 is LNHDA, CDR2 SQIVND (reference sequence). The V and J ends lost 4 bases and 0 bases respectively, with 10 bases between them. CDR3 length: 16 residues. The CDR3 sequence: CASSTFSSSGANVLTF. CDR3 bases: TGTGCCAGTAGTACATTCTCGTCCTCTGGGGCCAACGTCCTGACTTTC.

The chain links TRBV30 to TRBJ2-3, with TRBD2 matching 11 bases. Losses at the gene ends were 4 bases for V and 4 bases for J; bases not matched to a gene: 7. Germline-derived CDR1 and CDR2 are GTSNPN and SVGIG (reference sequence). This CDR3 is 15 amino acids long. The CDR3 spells CAWTRRLAGPDTQYF. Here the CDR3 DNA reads TGTGCCTGGACCAGACGACTAGCGGGGCCAGATACGCAGTATTTT.

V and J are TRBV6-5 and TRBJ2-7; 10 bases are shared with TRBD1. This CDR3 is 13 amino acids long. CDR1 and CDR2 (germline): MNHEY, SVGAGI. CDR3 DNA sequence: TGTGCGTCGGGACAGGGGTTCTCCTACGAGCAGTACTTC. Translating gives CASGQGFSYEQYF.

Written as DNA, the CDR3 is TGTGCCAGCAGCGTAGAGAACAATGAGCAGTTCTTC. Protein: CASSVENNEQFF. This chain uses TRBV9 with TRBJ2-1; D is unclear. Germline V CDR1 and CDR2: SGDLS, YYNGEE. The CDR3 is 12 residues long. V lost 0 bases and J lost 5, with 3 bases in between.

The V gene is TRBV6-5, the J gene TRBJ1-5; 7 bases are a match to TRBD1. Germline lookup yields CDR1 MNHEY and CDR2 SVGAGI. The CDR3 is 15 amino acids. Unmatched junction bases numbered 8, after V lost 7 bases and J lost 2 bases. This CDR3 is CASKQGGSGNQPQHF. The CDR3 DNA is TGTGCCAGCAAGCAAGGGGGCAGCGGCAATCAGCCCCAGCATTTT.

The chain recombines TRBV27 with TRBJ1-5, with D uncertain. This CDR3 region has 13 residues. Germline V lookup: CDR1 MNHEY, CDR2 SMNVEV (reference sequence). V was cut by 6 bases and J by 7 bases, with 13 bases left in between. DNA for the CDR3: TGTGCCAGCAGCATACGTCAGGAGCAGCCCCAGCATTTT. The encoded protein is CASSIRQEQPQHF.

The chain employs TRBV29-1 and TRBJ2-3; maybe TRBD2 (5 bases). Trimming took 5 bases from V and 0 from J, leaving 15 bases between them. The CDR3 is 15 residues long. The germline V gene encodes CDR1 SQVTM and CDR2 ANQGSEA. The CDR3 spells CSVRLRSASTDTQYF. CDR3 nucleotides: TGCAGCGTTCGGTTGCGTAGCGCTAGCACAGATACGCAGTATTTT.

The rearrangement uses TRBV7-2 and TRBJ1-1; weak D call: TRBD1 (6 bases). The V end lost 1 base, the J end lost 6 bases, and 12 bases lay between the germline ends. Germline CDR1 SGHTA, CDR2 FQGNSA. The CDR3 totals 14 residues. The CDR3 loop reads CASSLEGGRPEAFF. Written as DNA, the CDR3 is TGTGCCAGCAGCTTAGAAGGGGGACGGCCTGAAGCTTTCTTT.

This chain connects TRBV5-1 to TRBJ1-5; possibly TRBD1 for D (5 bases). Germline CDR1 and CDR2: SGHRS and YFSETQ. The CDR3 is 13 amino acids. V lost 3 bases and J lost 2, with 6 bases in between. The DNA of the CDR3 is TGCGCCAGCAGCTGGGACGGCAATCAGCCCCAGCATTTT. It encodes CASSWDGNQPQHF. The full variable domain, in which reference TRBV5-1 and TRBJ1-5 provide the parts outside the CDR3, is KAGVTQTPRYLIKTRGQQVTLSCSPISGHRSVSWYQQTPGQGLQFLFEYFSETQRNKGNFPGRFSGRQFSNSRSEMNVSTLELGDSALYLCASSWDGNQPQHFGDGTRLSIL.

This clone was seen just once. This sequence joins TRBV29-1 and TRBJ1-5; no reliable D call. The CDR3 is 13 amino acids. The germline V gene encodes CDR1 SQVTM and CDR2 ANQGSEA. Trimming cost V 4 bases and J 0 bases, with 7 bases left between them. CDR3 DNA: TGCAGCGTTGCAGAAAATAGCAATCAGCCCCAGCATTTT. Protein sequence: CSVAENSNQPQHF.

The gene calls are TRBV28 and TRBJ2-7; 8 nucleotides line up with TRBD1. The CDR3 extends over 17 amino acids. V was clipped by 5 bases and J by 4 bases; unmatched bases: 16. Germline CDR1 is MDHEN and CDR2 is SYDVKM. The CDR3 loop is CASSPYTSDRGIYEQYF. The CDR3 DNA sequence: TGTGCCAGCAGTCCGTACACCTCAGACAGGGGTATTTACGAGCAGTACTTC. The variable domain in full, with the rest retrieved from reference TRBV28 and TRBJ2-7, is DVKVTQSSRYLVKRTGEKVFLECVQDMDHENMFWYRQDPGLGLRLIYFSYDVKMKEKGDIPEGYSVSREKKERFSLILESASTNQTSMYLCASSPYTSDRGIYEQYFGPGTRLTVT.

Here the CDR3 reads CASSLSGSSYNEQFF. CDR3 sequence (DNA): TGCGCCAGCAGCTTGAGTGGGAGCTCCTACAATGAGCAGTTCTTC. The gene calls are TRBV5-1 and TRBJ2-1, with D possibly TRBD2 on 5 matching bases. Trimming pared 1 base from V and 0 bases from J, leaving 8 bases between. Germline loops: CDR1 SGHRS, CDR2 YFSETQ. The CDR3 spans 15 residues.

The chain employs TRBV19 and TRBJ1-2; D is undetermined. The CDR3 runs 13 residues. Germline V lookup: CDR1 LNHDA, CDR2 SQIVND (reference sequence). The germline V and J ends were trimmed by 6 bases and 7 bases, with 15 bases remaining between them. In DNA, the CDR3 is TGTGCCAGTAGCCCGGAGGGATTAGGTGGCTACACCTTC. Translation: CASSPEGLGGYTF.

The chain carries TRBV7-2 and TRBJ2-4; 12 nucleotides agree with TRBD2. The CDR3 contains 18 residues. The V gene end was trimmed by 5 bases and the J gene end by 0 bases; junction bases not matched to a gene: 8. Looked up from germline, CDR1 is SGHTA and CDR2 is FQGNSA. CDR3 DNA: TGTGCCAGCAGCCCGCGACTAGCGGGGGCTCTAGCCAAAAACATTCAGTACTTC. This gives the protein CASSPRLAGALAKNIQYF.

The CDR3 sequence is CASSLGPGIFTGELFF. The DNA of the CDR3 is TGTGCCAGCAGCTTAGGGCCCGGGATTTTCACCGGGGAGCTGTTTTTT. This chain connects TRBV7-2 to TRBJ2-2; TRBD2 might be the D (5 bases). The CDR3 extends over 16 amino acids. CDR1 SGHTA and CDR2 FQGNSA come from the germline V gene. V lost 1 base and J lost 4, with 13 bases in between.

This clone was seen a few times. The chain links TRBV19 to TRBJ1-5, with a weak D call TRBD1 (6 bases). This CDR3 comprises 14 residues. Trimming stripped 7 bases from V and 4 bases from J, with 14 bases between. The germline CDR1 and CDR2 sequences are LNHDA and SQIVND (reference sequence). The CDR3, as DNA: TGTGCCAGTACCCCGACAGGAACGAATCAGCCCCAGCATTTT. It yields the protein CASTPTGTNQPQHF.

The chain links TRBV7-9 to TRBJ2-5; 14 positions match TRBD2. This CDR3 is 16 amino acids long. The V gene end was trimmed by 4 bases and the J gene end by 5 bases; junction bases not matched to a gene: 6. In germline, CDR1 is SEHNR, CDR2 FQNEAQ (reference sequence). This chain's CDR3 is CASSSRLAGGFETQYF. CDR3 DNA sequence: TGTGCCAGCAGCTCGCGACTAGCGGGGGGGTTCGAGACCCAGTACTTC.

The CDR3 reads CASSTLSGGYGYTF. The CDR3 DNA follows: TGTGCCAGCAGTACCCTCTCGGGGGGCTATGGCTACACCTTC. V gene TRBV28 combines with J gene TRBJ1-2; the D gene is possibly TRBD1 (5 bases). Germline V gene sequence: CDR1 MDHEN, CDR2 SYDVKM. The CDR3 covers 14 residues. Trimming shortened V by 5 bases and J by 4 bases, and 14 bases separated the two germline ends.

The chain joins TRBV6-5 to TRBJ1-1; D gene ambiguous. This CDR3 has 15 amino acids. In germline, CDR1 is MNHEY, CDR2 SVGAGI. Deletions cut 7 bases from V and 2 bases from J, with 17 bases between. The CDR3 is CASNLLTAANTEAFF. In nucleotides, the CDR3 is TGTGCCAGCAATCTACTGACTGCGGCAAACACTGAAGCTTTCTTT.

The CDR3 DNA follows: TGCGCCAGCAGCTTGGATTTGGGGGGTCGGGAAAAACTGTTTTTT. Amino acid sequence: CASSLDLGGREKLFF. This rearrangement joins TRBV5-1 to TRBJ1-4; tentative D call: TRBD1 (5 bases). CDR1 is SGHRS and CDR2 is YFSETQ in the germline V gene. Trimming removed 0 bases from V and 8 bases from J, with 14 bases in between. The CDR3 runs to 15 residues.

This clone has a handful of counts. CDR3 in amino acids: CASSDYGQRNTIYF. The CDR3 nucleotides read TGTGCCAGCAGTGATTACGGACAGCGAAACACCATATATTTT. The chain links TRBV25-1 to TRBJ1-3, with D perhaps matching TRBD1 (6 bases). V dropped 3 bases and J dropped 5 bases, with 11 bases sitting between them. CDR3 length equals 14 residues. From germline, CDR1 is MGHDK and CDR2 SYGVNS.

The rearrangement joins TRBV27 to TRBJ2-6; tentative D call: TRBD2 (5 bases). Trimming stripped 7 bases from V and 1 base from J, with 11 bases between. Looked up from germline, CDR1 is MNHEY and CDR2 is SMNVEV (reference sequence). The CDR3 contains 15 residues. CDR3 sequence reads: CASNPTGSGANVLTF. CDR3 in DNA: TGTGCCAGCAACCCCACGGGATCTGGGGCCAACGTCCTGACTTTC. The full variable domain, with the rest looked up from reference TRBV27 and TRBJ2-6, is EAQVTQNPRYLITVTGKKLTVTCSQNMNHEYMSWYRQDPGLGLRQIYYSMNVEVTDKGDVPEGYKVSRKEKRNFPLILESPSPNQTSLYFCASNPTGSGANVLTFGAGSRLTVL.